This T cell receptor (beta chain) was recorded in a study of radiotherapy plus CTLA-4 blockade in lung cancer (dated by TCRdb to the late 2010s). For the study in its entirety: Among enrolled patients, under 20% had an objective response and roughly 33% reached disease control.

Library preparation employed the immunoSEQ multiplex PCR assay. Here the immuneACCESS table is served through TCRdb, limited to in-frame sequences with V and J called. Missing clones are a known gap in these copies; in checked studies unresolved V genes cover under half, and the rest lacks a known reason. Here the sample has 65,000 to 85,000 clones; roughly 74% occur a single time. The top ten hold around 10% of the sample. Deletion took 5 bases off V and 13 bases off J, with a span of 21 bases between the germline ends. Its CDR3 holds 15 amino acids, cysteine through phenylalanine. Just the 45-base CDR3 DNA is kept, in frame starting at base 1. The germline V gene gives CDR1 as SGHAT and CDR2 as FQNNGV. Focal radiation therapy combined with CTLA-4 blockade (ipilimumab) was tested in patients with chemo-refractory metastatic non-small-cell lung cancer. Results and caveats for the whole study, not just this receptor: TCR clones derived from tumors expanded in peripheral blood after treatment with radiotherapy and ipilimumab. Early dynamic changes in blood T cell clones, together with increased serum interferon-beta after radiation, were reported as the strongest predictors of response.

As regards this clone: Its antigen is unknown. Base quality data are lacking; no much larger clone is found one base away.

The chain couples TRBV11-2 to TRBJ1-6; a confident D gene designation cannot be given. This material consisted of peripheral blood, taken from a patient treated with radiotherapy plus ipilimumab. The TCR was taken from a human donor with non-small cell lung cancer whose response to radiotherapy plus ipilimumab could not be evaluated. CDR3 protein: CASSPPRGILRPLHF. The DNA sequence is TGTGCCAGCAGCCCACCGCGGGGTATCCTTCGGCCCCTCCACTTT.